These T cell receptor beta chains were read from a single sample in a study of control samples from healthy donors and cancer patients. Data came from immunoSEQ multiplex PCR; TCRdb stores just in-frame clones and leaves some out. This sample has under 70,000 clones, with approximately 90% found just once. The sequenced sample consisted of PBMCs. Receptors were obtained from a woman in her fifties or sixties with colorectal cancer. Both conserved end residues are part of each CDR3. A D gene is named only where the DNA matches it firmly. The size entry is marked missing in some rows and otherwise reads once, few, many or a size class.

D gene: TRBD1
clone size: .
V gene: TRBV7-8
J gene: TRBJ2-7
CDR3 DNA: TGTGCCAGCAGCTTAAGTGGACAGGGTTCCGTAGAGCAGTACTTC
CDR3 protein: CASSLSGQGSVEQYF

D gene: TRBD2
clone size: .
V gene: TRBV6-5
J gene: TRBJ2-3
CDR3 DNA: TGTGCCACTCGTCTAGCGGGGAGCACAGATACGCAGTATTTT
CDR3 protein: CATRLAGSTDTQYF

D gene: .
clone size: .
V gene: TRBV19
J gene: TRBJ2-6
CDR3 DNA: TGTGCCAGTATAGGGTCAGGAATCTCTGGGGCCAACGTCCTGACTTTC
CDR3 protein: CASIGSGISGANVLTF

D gene: .
clone size: .
V gene: TRBV7-3
J gene: TRBJ2-1
CDR3 DNA: TGTGCCAGCAGCTTAGAGGGAGGTGGTTACAATGAGCAGTTCTTC
CDR3 protein: CASSLEGGGYNEQFF

D gene: TRBD1
clone size: .
V gene: TRBV3-1/TRBV3-2
J gene: TRBJ1-1
CDR3 DNA: TGTGCCAGCAGCCACGGCAGGGGGCCTAGGGCTGAAGCTTTCTTT
CDR3 protein: CASSHGRGPRAEAFF

D gene: .
clone size: once
V gene: TRBV2
J gene: TRBJ2-1
CDR3 DNA: TGTGCCAGCAGTGAGAGGGATTTCAATGAGCAGTTCTTC
CDR3 protein: CASSERDFNEQFF

D gene: .
clone size: .
V gene: TRBV9
J gene: TRBJ2-7
CDR3 DNA: TGTGCCAGCAGCGGCCGCGGGGATAACTACGAGCAGTACTTC
CDR3 protein: CASSGRGDNYEQYF

D gene: .
clone size: .
V gene: TRBV18
J gene: TRBJ1-1
CDR3 DNA: TGTGCCAGCTCACCAACGGGGACGAACACTGAAGCTTTCTTT
CDR3 protein: CASSPTGTNTEAFF

D gene: .
clone size: .
V gene: TRBV2
J gene: TRBJ1-2
CDR3 DNA: TGTGCCAGCAGTGAGGGCCCGTTCGTCTACACCTTC
CDR3 protein: CASSEGPFVYTF

D gene: .
clone size: .
V gene: TRBV3-1/TRBV3-2
J gene: TRBJ2-1
CDR3 DNA: TGTGCCAGCAGCCAAGATGAGAGTGAGCAGTTCTTC
CDR3 protein: CASSQDESEQFF

D gene: TRBD1
clone size: .
V gene: TRBV7-9
J gene: TRBJ2-7
CDR3 DNA: TGTGCCAGCAGTCCCGACAGGGGACACTCCTACGAGCAGTACTTC
CDR3 protein: CASSPDRGHSYEQYF

D gene: TRBD1
clone size: .
V gene: TRBV27
J gene: TRBJ1-2
CDR3 DNA: TGTGCCAGCAGTTCTGAACGACAGGGGCTCAACTATGGCTACACCTTC
CDR3 protein: CASSSERQGLNYGYTF

D gene: .
clone size: few
V gene: TRBV4-1
J gene: TRBJ2-3
CDR3 DNA: TGCGCCAGCAGCCTAGAGCAGTACACAGATACGCAGTATTTT
CDR3 protein: CASSLEQYTDTQYF

D gene: .
clone size: .
V gene: TRBV5-6
J gene: TRBJ1-2
CDR3 DNA: TGTGCCAGCAGCGCCCCCCCGCAGTTAAATGGCTACACCTTC
CDR3 protein: CASSAPPQLNGYTF

D gene: .
clone size: .
V gene: TRBV5-1
J gene: TRBJ2-1
CDR3 DNA: TGCGCCAGCAGCTCTGCCGGCACGGGCAACTACAATGAGCAGTTCTTC
CDR3 protein: CASSSAGTGNYNEQFF

D gene: TRBD2
clone size: .
V gene: TRBV5-1
J gene: TRBJ2-4
CDR3 DNA: TGCGCCAGCAGTTACCCCTCCACGGGAGGGCCTCACATTCAGTACTTC
CDR3 protein: CASSYPSTGGPHIQYF

D gene: .
clone size: .
V gene: TRBV9
J gene: TRBJ2-3
CDR3 DNA: TGTGCCAGCAGCGTTTCCATCCAGGTGGATACGCAGTATTTT
CDR3 protein: CASSVSIQVDTQYF

D gene: TRBD2
clone size: .
V gene: TRBV3-1/TRBV3-2
J gene: TRBJ2-1
CDR3 DNA: TGTGCCAGCAGCCAAGATTATACTAGCGGGAGACTTTACAATGAGCAGTTCTTC
CDR3 protein: CASSQDYTSGRLYNEQFF

D gene: .
clone size: .
V gene: TRBV5-1
J gene: TRBJ2-3
CDR3 DNA: TGCGCCAGCAGCTTCCAGGGACTCACAGATACGCAGTATTTT
CDR3 protein: CASSFQGLTDTQYF

D gene: .
clone size: once
V gene: TRBV5-1
J gene: TRBJ1-2
CDR3 DNA: TGCGCCAGCAGCTTGGCGGTAGCGGGGGTTGATGGCTACACCTTC
CDR3 protein: CASSLAVAGVDGYTF

D gene: .
clone size: .
V gene: TRBV4-1
J gene: TRBJ1-1
CDR3 DNA: TGCGCCAGCAGCCAAGTTCCTGGGAACACTGAAGCTTTCTTT
CDR3 protein: CASSQVPGNTEAFF

D gene: TRBD2
clone size: once
V gene: TRBV27
J gene: TRBJ2-6
CDR3 DNA: TGTGCCAGCAGTTTACTTAGCGGGAGTTCCTCTGGGGCCAACGTCCTGACTTTC
CDR3 protein: CASSLLSGSSSGANVLTF

D gene: TRBD1
clone size: once
V gene: TRBV6-5
J gene: TRBJ2-7
CDR3 DNA: TGTGCCAGCAGTTCAGGGGGTTCGTACGAGCAGTACTTC
CDR3 protein: CASSSGGSYEQYF

D gene: .
clone size: .
V gene: TRBV7-8
J gene: TRBJ1-5
CDR3 DNA: TGTGCCAGCAGCCCCGGGACCGCGAACGCATTAAATCAGCCCCAGCATTTT
CDR3 protein: CASSPGTANALNQPQHF

D gene: .
clone size: .
V gene: TRBV19
J gene: TRBJ1-2
CDR3 DNA: TGTGCCAGTAGTACAGCTGGCGCCGGGGCTAACTATGGCTACACCTTC
CDR3 protein: CASSTAGAGANYGYTF

D gene: TRBD1
clone size: .
V gene: TRBV24-1
J gene: TRBJ2-1
CDR3 DNA: TGTGCCACCAGTGAGTCCGGACAGGGAAGCTACAATGAGCAGTTCTTC
CDR3 protein: CATSESGQGSYNEQFF

D gene: TRBD2
clone size: .
V gene: TRBV6-5
J gene: TRBJ2-2
CDR3 DNA: TGTGCCAGCAGCCCAACTAGCGGGGCCGCCGGGGAGCTGTTTTTT
CDR3 protein: CASSPTSGAAGELFF

D gene: .
clone size: .
V gene: TRBV28
J gene: TRBJ2-7
CDR3 DNA: TGTGCCAGCAGTTTCCCGGACGAGCAGTACTTC
CDR3 protein: CASSFPDEQYF

D gene: TRBD2
clone size: .
V gene: TRBV11-2
J gene: TRBJ2-7
CDR3 DNA: TGTGCCAGCAGCTTAAAGGTAGCGGGGGGACCAACCTACGAGCAGTACTTC
CDR3 protein: CASSLKVAGGPTYEQYF

D gene: .
clone size: .
V gene: TRBV5-5
J gene: TRBJ1-4
CDR3 DNA: TGTGCCAGCAGCTCCGTTGGAGAAAAACTGTTTTTT
CDR3 protein: CASSSVGEKLFF

D gene: .
clone size: .
V gene: TRBV2
J gene: TRBJ2-4
CDR3 DNA: TGTGCCTCCCTCCAACCAAGGGGGAAGGGCATTCAGTACTTC
CDR3 protein: CASLQPRGKGIQYF

D gene: .
clone size: .
V gene: TRBV7-2
J gene: TRBJ2-2
CDR3 DNA: TGTGCCAGCAGCTTAGTGATGTACGGTCTAGTCGATACCGGGGAGCTGTTTTTT
CDR3 protein: CASSLVMYGLVDTGELFF

D gene: .
clone size: .
V gene: TRBV20-1
J gene: TRBJ2-3
CDR3 DNA: TGCAGTGCTAGTGTACACACGACTAGCACAGATACGCAGTATTTT
CDR3 protein: CSASVHTTSTDTQYF

D gene: .
clone size: .
V gene: TRBV18
J gene: TRBJ1-3
CDR3 DNA: TGTGCCAGCTCTCCCGGCTCGTGGGTATCTGGAAACACCATATATTTT
CDR3 protein: CASSPGSWVSGNTIYF

D gene: .
clone size: .
V gene: TRBV19
J gene: TRBJ1-5
CDR3 DNA: TGTGCCACCCGAGGGGGGAATCAGCCCCAGCATTTT
CDR3 protein: CATRGGNQPQHF

D gene: .
clone size: .
V gene: TRBV5-1
J gene: TRBJ2-3
CDR3 DNA: TGCGCCAGCAGCCGCTCTAGCACAGATACGCAGTATTTT
CDR3 protein: CASSRSSTDTQYF

D gene: TRBD2
clone size: .
V gene: TRBV6-5
J gene: TRBJ2-3
CDR3 DNA: TGTGCCAGCAGCGAGCGGGGGGTTGACACAGATACGCAGTATTTT
CDR3 protein: CASSERGVDTDTQYF

D gene: .
clone size: .
V gene: TRBV7-9
J gene: TRBJ1-1
CDR3 DNA: TGTGCCAGCACCAGGGCCGGCGGCACTGAAGCTTTCTTT
CDR3 protein: CASTRAGGTEAFF

D gene: .
clone size: .
V gene: TRBV30
J gene: TRBJ1-6
CDR3 DNA: TGTGCCTGGTCGTGGGCCGCCTATAATTCACCCCTCCACTTT
CDR3 protein: CAWSWAAYNSPLHF

D gene: .
clone size: .
V gene: TRBV24-1
J gene: TRBJ2-1
CDR3 DNA: TGTGCCACCCAACCTCCCTTCCTAGAAGGCGGTGAGCAGTTCTTC
CDR3 protein: CATQPPFLEGGEQFF

D gene: .
clone size: .
V gene: TRBV27
J gene: TRBJ2-1
CDR3 DNA: TGTGCCAGCAGTTTATCGGTCGGGAATGAGCAGTTCTTC
CDR3 protein: CASSLSVGNEQFF

D gene: .
clone size: .
V gene: TRBV19
J gene: TRBJ1-5
CDR3 DNA: TGTGCCAGTAGTAATAGCAATCAGCCCCAGCATTTT
CDR3 protein: CASSNSNQPQHF

D gene: .
clone size: .
V gene: TRBV7-9
J gene: TRBJ2-7
CDR3 DNA: TGTGCCAGCAGGGGGACTGATTCCTACGAGCAGTACTTC
CDR3 protein: CASRGTDSYEQYF

D gene: .
clone size: .
V gene: TRBV19
J gene: TRBJ2-7
CDR3 DNA: TGTGCCAGTAGTCCCCAAACTTACAGGGCCGAGCAGTACTTC
CDR3 protein: CASSPQTYRAEQYF

D gene: TRBD2
clone size: .
V gene: TRBV9
J gene: TRBJ2-1
CDR3 DNA: TGTGCCAGCAGCGCCCTAGCGGGAGGTTACTATGAGCAGTTCTTC
CDR3 protein: CASSALAGGYYEQFF

D gene: .
clone size: .
V gene: TRBV30
J gene: TRBJ1-3
CDR3 DNA: TGTGCCTGGGCCCCCTTTCTGGGGTATACTGGAAACACCATATATTTT
CDR3 protein: CAWAPFLGYTGNTIYF

D gene: TRBD1
clone size: .
V gene: TRBV30
J gene: TRBJ2-2
CDR3 DNA: TGTGCCTCCACCGGCGGGACAGGGGTAGTCGGGGAGCTGTTTTTT
CDR3 protein: CASTGGTGVVGELFF

D gene: .
clone size: .
V gene: TRBV9
J gene: TRBJ1-6
CDR3 DNA: TGTGCCAGCAGCGTAGGCTTCGGGGCCCCTGAGGGGTCACCCCTCCACTTT
CDR3 protein: CASSVGFGAPEGSPLHF

D gene: .
clone size: .
V gene: TRBV28
J gene: TRBJ2-7
CDR3 DNA: TGTGCCAGCAGTTTAATATCCTACGAGCAGTACTTC
CDR3 protein: CASSLISYEQYF

D gene: .
clone size: .
V gene: TRBV5-1
J gene: TRBJ1-2
CDR3 DNA: TGCGCCAGCAGCTCAGACCCCCCGCATGGCTACACCTTC
CDR3 protein: CASSSDPPHGYTF

D gene: .
clone size: .
V gene: TRBV7-6
J gene: TRBJ2-5
CDR3 DNA: TGTGCCAGCAGCTTAAAAAAGACAGATCAAGAGACCCAGTACTTC
CDR3 protein: CASSLKKTDQETQYF

D gene: .
clone size: .
V gene: TRBV27
J gene: TRBJ2-1
CDR3 DNA: TGTGCCAGCAGGATTCGCGACAGCAATTACAATGAGCAGTTCTTC
CDR3 protein: CASRIRDSNYNEQFF

D gene: .
clone size: .
V gene: TRBV5-1
J gene: TRBJ1-1
CDR3 DNA: TGCGCCAGCTCCCTTGATTCTATGTCGTTAAACACTGAAGCTTTCTTT
CDR3 protein: CASSLDSMSLNTEAFF

D gene: TRBD2
clone size: .
V gene: TRBV2
J gene: TRBJ2-3
CDR3 DNA: TGTGCCAGCAGGCTCCTAGCGGGCAGCACAGATACGCAGTATTTT
CDR3 protein: CASRLLAGSTDTQYF

D gene: .
clone size: few
V gene: TRBV6-6
J gene: TRBJ1-6
CDR3 DNA: TGTGCCAGCAGCACCGACCACAGCGTTAATAATTCACCCCTCCACTTT
CDR3 protein: CASSTDHSVNNSPLHF